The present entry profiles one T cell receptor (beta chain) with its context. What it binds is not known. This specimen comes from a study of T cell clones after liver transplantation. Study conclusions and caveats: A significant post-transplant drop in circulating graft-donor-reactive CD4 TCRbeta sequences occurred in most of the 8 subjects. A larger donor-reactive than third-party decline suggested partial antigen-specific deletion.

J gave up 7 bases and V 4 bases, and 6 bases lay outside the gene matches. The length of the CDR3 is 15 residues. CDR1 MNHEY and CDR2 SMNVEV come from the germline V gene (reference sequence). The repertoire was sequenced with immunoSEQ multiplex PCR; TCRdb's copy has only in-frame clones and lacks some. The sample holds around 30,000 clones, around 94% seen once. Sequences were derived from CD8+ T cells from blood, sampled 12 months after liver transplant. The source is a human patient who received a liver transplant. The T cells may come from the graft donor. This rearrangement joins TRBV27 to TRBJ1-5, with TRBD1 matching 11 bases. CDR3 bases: TGTGCCAGCAGTTCCGGGACAGGGGGAGGGCAGCCCCAGCATTTT. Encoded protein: CASSSGTGGGQPQHF.